The rows below give T cell receptor beta chains drawn from one sample of a study of T cells in localized non-small cell lung cancer. Measured with immunoSEQ multiplex PCR; TCRdb has only the in-frame clones, and not every one. The sample consists of roughly 40,000 clones, around nine tenths of them appearing once. The sample consisted of peripheral blood, taken before any cancer treatment. The receptor set was obtained from a man aged 18 to 50 with stage I lung adenocarcinoma. Each CDR3 is given with its conserved first and last residue. D genes are given only for firm matches. Clone size is given for some rows only: seen once, a few or many times, or a class if the clone is expanded.

TRBV9,-,TRBJ1-5,-,CASSVDGGGQPQHF,TGTGCCAGCAGCGTAGATGGGGGGGGCCAGCCCCAGCATTTT
TRBV18,TRBD1,TRBJ2-2,-,CASSLSGTGMAGELFF,TGTGCCAGCTCACTCTCCGGGACAGGGATGGCCGGGGAGCTGTTTTTT
TRBV4-2,TRBD1,TRBJ1-2,-,CASSQAGGGSYGYTF,TGTGCCAGCAGCCAGGCAGGGGGAGGTAGCTATGGCTACACCTTC
TRBV5-1,-,TRBJ1-1,-,CASSYHQGEAFF,TGCGCCAGCAGCTATCACCAGGGTGAAGCTTTCTTT
TRBV6-1,-,TRBJ2-2,once,CASSEPGVTITGELFF,TGTGCCAGCAGTGAACCGGGGGTGACAATAACCGGGGAGCTGTTTTTT
TRBV2,TRBD1,TRBJ1-2,once,CASSSGTDYGYTF,TGTGCCAGCAGTAGCGGGACAGACTATGGCTACACCTTC
TRBV5-1,-,TRBJ1-1,-,CASSLDGQPNTEAFF,TGCGCCAGCAGCTTGGATGGACAACCGAACACTGAAGCTTTCTTT
TRBV7-2,TRBD1,TRBJ1-5,-,CASSRRTGAGQPQHF,TGTGCCAGCAGCCGAAGGACAGGGGCAGGTCAGCCCCAGCATTTT
TRBV4-2,TRBD2,TRBJ2-3,once,CASSQEASGGSTDTQYF,TGTGCCAGCAGCCAAGAGGCAAGCGGGGGCTCCACAGATACGCAGTATTTT
TRBV30,-,TRBJ1-3,-,CAWNTPGGSGNTIYF,TGTGCCTGGAACACCCCTGGGGGTTCGGGAAACACCATATATTTT
TRBV6-5,TRBD2,TRBJ2-7,-,CASLPAGGSSYEQYF,TGTGCCAGTTTACCAGCGGGGGGCTCCTCCTACGAGCAGTACTTC
TRBV9,-,TRBJ1-2,-,CASTPDTGPLYGYTF,TGTGCCAGCACCCCAGACACGGGACCTCTCTATGGCTACACCTTC
TRBV11-2,-,TRBJ2-3,-,CASSLSVRGLGDTQYF,TGTGCCAGCAGCTTAAGTGTGCGGGGGCTCGGGGATACGCAGTATTTT
TRBV5-4,-,TRBJ1-1,-,CASSPGTLKTEAFF,TGTGCCAGCAGCCCCGGGACTTTGAAAACTGAAGCTTTCTTT
TRBV7-3,-,TRBJ2-1,-,CASSLTLTANEQFF,TGTGCCAGCAGCTTAACGCTCACCGCCAATGAGCAGTTCTTC
TRBV4-1,TRBD1,TRBJ1-1,-,CASSQDRGTGSVTEAFF,TGCGCCAGCAGCCAAGATCGCGGGACAGGGTCGGTTACTGAAGCTTTCTTT